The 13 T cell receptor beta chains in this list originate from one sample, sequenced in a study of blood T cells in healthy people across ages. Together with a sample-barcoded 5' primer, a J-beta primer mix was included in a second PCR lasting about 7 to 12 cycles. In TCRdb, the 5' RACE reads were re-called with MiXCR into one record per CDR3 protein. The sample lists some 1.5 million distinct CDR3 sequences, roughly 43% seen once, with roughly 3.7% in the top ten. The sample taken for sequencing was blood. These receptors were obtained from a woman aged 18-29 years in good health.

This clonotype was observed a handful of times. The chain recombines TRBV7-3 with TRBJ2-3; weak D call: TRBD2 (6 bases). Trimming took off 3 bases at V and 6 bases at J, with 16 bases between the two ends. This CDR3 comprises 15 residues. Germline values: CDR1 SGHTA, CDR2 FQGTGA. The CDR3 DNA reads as TGTGCCAGCAGCTTTCGGGGAGGCTCCTCGGATACGCAGTATTTT. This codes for CASSFRGGSSDTQYF.

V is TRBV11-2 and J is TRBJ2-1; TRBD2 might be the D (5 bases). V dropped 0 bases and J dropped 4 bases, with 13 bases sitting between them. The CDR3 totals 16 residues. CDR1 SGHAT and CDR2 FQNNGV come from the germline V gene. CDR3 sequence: CASSLDSGIAYNEQFF. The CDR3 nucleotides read TGTGCCAGCAGCTTAGACTCCGGGATAGCTTACAATGAGCAGTTCTTC.

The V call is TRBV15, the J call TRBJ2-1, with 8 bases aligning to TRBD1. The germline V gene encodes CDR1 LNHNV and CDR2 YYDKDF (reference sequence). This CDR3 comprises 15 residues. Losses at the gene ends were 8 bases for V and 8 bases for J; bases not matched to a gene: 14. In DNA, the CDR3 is TGTGCCACCCGAAGGGAGACAGGGGCCGGCCATGAGCAGTTCTTC. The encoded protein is CATRRETGAGHEQFF.

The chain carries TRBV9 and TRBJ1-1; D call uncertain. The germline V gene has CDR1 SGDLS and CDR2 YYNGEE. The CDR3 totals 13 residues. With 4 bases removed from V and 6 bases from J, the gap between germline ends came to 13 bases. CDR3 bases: TGTGCCAGCAGCCCCTTGAGAGCCCCTGAAGCTTTCTTT. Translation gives CASSPLRAPEAFF.

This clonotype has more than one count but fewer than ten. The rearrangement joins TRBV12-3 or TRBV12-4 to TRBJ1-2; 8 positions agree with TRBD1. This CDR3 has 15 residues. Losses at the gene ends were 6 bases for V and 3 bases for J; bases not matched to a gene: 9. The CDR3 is CASSRRDRRHYGYTF. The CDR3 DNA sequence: TGTGCCAGCAGCAGACGGGACAGGCGACACTATGGCTACACCTTC.

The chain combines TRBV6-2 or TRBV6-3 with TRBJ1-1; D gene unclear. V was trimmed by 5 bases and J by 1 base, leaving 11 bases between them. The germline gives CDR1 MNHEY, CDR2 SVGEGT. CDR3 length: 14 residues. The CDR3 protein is CASSTRATNTEAFF. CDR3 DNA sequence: TGTGCCAGCAGTACGCGGGCAACGAACACTGAAGCTTTCTTT.

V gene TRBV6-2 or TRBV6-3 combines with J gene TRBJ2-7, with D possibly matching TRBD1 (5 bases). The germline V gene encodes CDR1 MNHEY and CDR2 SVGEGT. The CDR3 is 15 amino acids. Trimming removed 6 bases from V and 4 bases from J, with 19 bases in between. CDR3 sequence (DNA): TGTGCCAGCAGCCTACGGCCGACAGAACTTTACGAGCAGTACTTC. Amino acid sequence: CASSLRPTELYEQYF.

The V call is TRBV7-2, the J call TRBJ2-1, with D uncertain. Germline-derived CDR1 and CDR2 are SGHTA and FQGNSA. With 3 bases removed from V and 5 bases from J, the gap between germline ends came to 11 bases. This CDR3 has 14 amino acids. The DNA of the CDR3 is TGTGCCAGCAGCTTCTTCTGGGGTGACAATGAGCAGTTCTTC. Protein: CASSFFWGDNEQFF. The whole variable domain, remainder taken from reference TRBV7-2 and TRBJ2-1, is GAGVSQSPSNKVTEKGKDVELRCDPISGHTALYWYRQSLGQGLEFLIYFQGNSAPDKSGLPSDRFSAERTGGSVSTLTIQRTQQEDSAVYLCASSFFWGDNEQFFGPGTRLTVL.

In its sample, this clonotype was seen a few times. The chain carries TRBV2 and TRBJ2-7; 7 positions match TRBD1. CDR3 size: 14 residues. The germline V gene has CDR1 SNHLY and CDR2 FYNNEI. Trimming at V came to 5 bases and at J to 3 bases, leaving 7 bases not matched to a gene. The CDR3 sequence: CASSNRQGGYEQYF. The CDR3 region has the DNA TGTGCCAGCAGTAACCGACAGGGTGGCTACGAGCAGTACTTC.

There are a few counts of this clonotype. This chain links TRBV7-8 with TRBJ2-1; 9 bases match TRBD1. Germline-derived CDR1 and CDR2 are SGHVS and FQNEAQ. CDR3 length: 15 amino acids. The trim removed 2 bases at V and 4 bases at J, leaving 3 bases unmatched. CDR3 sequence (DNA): TGTGCCAGCAGCTTACAACAGGGGGCGTACAATGAGCAGTTCTTC. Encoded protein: CASSLQQGAYNEQFF.

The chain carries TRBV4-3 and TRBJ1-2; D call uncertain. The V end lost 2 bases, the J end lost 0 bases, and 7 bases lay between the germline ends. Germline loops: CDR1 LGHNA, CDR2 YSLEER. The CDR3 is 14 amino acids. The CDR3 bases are TGCGCCAGCAGCCAATGGTTAGCTAACTATGGCTACACCTTC. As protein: CASSQWLANYGYTF.

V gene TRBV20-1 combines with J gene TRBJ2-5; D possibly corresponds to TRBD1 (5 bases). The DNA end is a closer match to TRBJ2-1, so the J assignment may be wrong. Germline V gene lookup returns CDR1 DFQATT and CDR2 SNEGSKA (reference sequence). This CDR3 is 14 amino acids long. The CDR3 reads CSAQRRGYQETQFF. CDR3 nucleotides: TGCAGTGCCCAACGAAGGGGCTACCAAGAGACCCAGTTCTTC.

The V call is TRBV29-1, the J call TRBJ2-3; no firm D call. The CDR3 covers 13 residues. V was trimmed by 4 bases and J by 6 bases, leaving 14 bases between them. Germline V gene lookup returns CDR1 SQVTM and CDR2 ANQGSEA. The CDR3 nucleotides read TGCAGCGTTGGAGCGCGGATCGTCGATACGCAGTATTTT. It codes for CSVGARIVDTQYF.